The clone carrying this T cell receptor (beta chain) was seen at least ten times. Its antigen is not identified. This sample was included in a study of response to subunit inactivated influenza vaccine. Study-level points and caveats: A suggestion made by the authors is that each seasonal influenza vaccination recruits few new T cells.

TCRdb recomputed calls from the RT-PCR reads with MiXCR, one row per CDR3 protein. The sample holds over 300,000 distinct CDR3 sequences; 21% are singletons and the top ten take roughly 10%. This specimen was PBMCs from blood, taken 21 months after vaccination. The source is a man in his fifties or sixties who received an inactivated influenza vaccine.

For the CDR3, the DNA is TGTGCCAGCAGCTTTGGGGCGGGGGGCACTGAAGCTTTCTTT. Translation: CASSFGAGGTEAFF. The rearrangement links TRBV7-9 to TRBJ1-1; D is perhaps TRBD1 (5 bases). Germline-derived CDR1 and CDR2 are SEHNR and FQNEAQ (reference sequence). V lost 3 bases, J lost 4 bases, and 12 bases lay in between. CDR3 length: 14 residues.